These 17 T cell receptor beta chains originate from one sample sequenced in a study of shared T cell receptors in the human thymus. The data were produced by immunoSEQ multiplex PCR, yet TCRdb's version contains in-frame clones alone and is incomplete. Found here are hundreds of thousands of clones, 88% of them singletons; the top ten hold around 0.01%. These data also featured in a second study, about human thymus T cells.

Input material: thymocytes. These receptors came from a boy under three years old with a congenital heart defect.

The chain carries TRBV7-7 and TRBJ2-3, with 8 bases identical to TRBD2. Trimming removed 5 bases from V and 7 bases from J; junction bases left unmatched: 8. Germline CDR1 reads SSHAT; CDR2 reads FNYEAQ (reference sequence). The CDR3 sequence is 14 residues long. CDR3 nucleotides: TGTGCCAGCAGCCCGGGACTAGAAAAGAATACGCAGTATTTT. Protein: CASSPGLEKNTQYF.

The chain links TRBV15 to TRBJ2-7; 10 bases are a match to TRBD1. The junction had 2 bases not matched to a gene; V was cut back by 0 bases and J by 3 bases. The CDR3 loop spans 15 amino acids. CDR1 and CDR2 from the germline V gene are LNHNV and YYDKDF (reference sequence). CDR3 bases: TGTGCCACCAGCAGAGACGGGGACAGGGGCTACGAGCAGTACTTC. Translated, it gives CATSRDGDRGYEQYF.

J is TRBJ2-3 and V is TRBV4-3; 8 nucleotides align to TRBD2. The germline V gene encodes CDR1 LGHNA and CDR2 YSLEER. Trimming cost V 1 base and J 2 bases; bases outside gene matches: 5. The CDR3 is 16 residues long. For the CDR3, the DNA is TGCGCCAGCAGCCAAGGAGGTAGCGGGGACACAGATACGCAGTATTTT. This encodes CASSQGGSGDTDTQYF.

This clone was seen only once. The chain has TRBV5-6 and TRBJ2-1, with no clear D. V was shortened by 0 bases and J by 5 bases, with 9 bases between the two germline ends. Germline V gives CDR1 SGHDT, CDR2 YYEEEE. This CDR3 contains 14 residues. The DNA of the CDR3 is TGTGCCAGCAGCTTGGCGCCGGAGAACAATGAGCAGTTCTTC. It is translated as CASSLAPENNEQFF.

In DNA form, the CDR3 reads TGTGCCTGGAGTGTATCAGGCGGTGGGGGGACCCCTGAAGCTTTCTTT. Amino acid sequence: CAWSVSGGGGTPEAFF. The V call is TRBV30, the J call TRBJ1-1; D is possibly TRBD1 (5 bases). The CDR3 covers 16 residues. Trimming took off 0 bases at V and 6 bases at J, with 20 bases between the two ends. Germline V lookup: CDR1 GTSNPN, CDR2 SVGIG (reference sequence).

This chain links TRBV4-2 with TRBJ2-1, with 8 bases matching TRBD1. Germline CDR1 and CDR2: LGHNA and YNFKEQ. This CDR3 spans 15 amino acids. Trimming at V came to 4 bases and at J to 5 bases, leaving 7 bases not matched to a gene. Here the CDR3 reads CASSLDHRGDNEQFF. The CDR3 bases are TGTGCCAGCAGCCTTGACCACAGGGGGGACAATGAGCAGTTCTTC.

This clone appeared a few times. The chain couples TRBV7-2 to TRBJ1-5, with TRBD1 matching over 7 bases. After removal of 1 base from V and 3 bases from J, the junction contained 3 bases not matched to a gene. CDR1 SGHTA and CDR2 FQGNSA come from the germline V gene. This CDR3 is built from 15 residues. CDR3 protein: CASSLDRGYNQPQHF. CDR3 sequence (DNA): TGTGCCAGCAGCTTAGACAGGGGTTACAATCAGCCCCAGCATTTT.

V usage is TRBV7-9 and J usage is TRBJ1-1; no definite D call. Germline loops: CDR1 SEHNR, CDR2 FQNEAQ (reference sequence). The CDR3 sequence is 14 residues long. V was clipped by 2 bases and J by 4 bases, with 11 bases between them. The CDR3 DNA sequence: TGTGCCAGCAGCTTACTCACTTCGGGCACTGAAGCTTTCTTT. Translation gives CASSLLTSGTEAFF.

As regards this clone: Other DNA sequences in this sample translate to the same CDR3. V usage is TRBV5-1 and J usage is TRBJ1-2, with 8 bases aligning to TRBD1. This CDR3 comprises 15 residues. Germline V lookup: CDR1 SGHRS, CDR2 YFSETQ. The trim removed 0 bases at V and 0 bases at J, leaving 1 base unmatched. CDR3 loop: CASSLGTGSNYGYTF. In DNA, the CDR3 is TGCGCCAGCAGCTTGGGGACAGGGTCTAACTATGGCTACACCTTC.

This clone was counted between two and nine times. This chain joins TRBV9 and TRBJ2-1; 8 nucleotides line up with TRBD1. Germline assignment: CDR1 SGDLS and CDR2 YYNGEE. Losses at the gene ends were 4 bases for V and 6 bases for J; bases not matched to a gene: 6. This CDR3 spans 14 amino acids. Here the CDR3 reads CASSPRQGSNEQFF. CDR3 sequence (DNA): TGTGCCAGCAGCCCCCGACAGGGGAGCAATGAGCAGTTCTTC.

The chain recombines TRBV13 with TRBJ1-2, with D possibly TRBD1 on 6 matching bases. Per the germline V gene, CDR1 is PRHDT and CDR2 is FYEKMQ (reference sequence). Trimming removed 5 bases from V and 6 bases from J, with 19 bases in between. This CDR3 spans 15 amino acids. The CDR3: CASSPLLQGGHGYTF. The DNA of the CDR3 is TGTGCCAGCAGCCCCCTCCTACAGGGAGGGCATGGCTACACCTTC.

The chain couples TRBV7-9 to TRBJ1-6; 7 bases align to TRBD1. Per germline, CDR1 SEHNR and CDR2 FQNEAQ (reference sequence). The J segment lost 7 bases and the V segment lost 1 base, leaving 4 bases of the junction unmatched. The CDR3 is 15 residues long. Written as DNA, the CDR3 is TGTGCCAGCAGCTTAGTTGGGACAGCCAATTCACCCCTCCACTTT. Translating it yields CASSLVGTANSPLHF.

This clone was recorded once. The chain joins TRBV11-3 to TRBJ2-2; no definite D call. CDR3 length: 18 amino acids. Germline V gene sequence: CDR1 SGHNT, CDR2 YENEEA. V lost 2 bases, J lost 1 base, and 17 bases lay in between. The CDR3 protein is CASSLTPLYRVNTGELFF. As DNA, the CDR3 is TGTGCCAGCAGCTTAACCCCCCTGTACCGGGTGAACACCGGGGAGCTGTTTTTT.

This clone was recorded a few times. This rearrangement joins TRBV5-1 to TRBJ2-7; a weak D match, TRBD2 (5 bases). This CDR3 is built from 16 residues. CDR1 is SGHRS and CDR2 is YFSETQ in the germline V gene. V lost 3 bases, J lost 2 bases, and 18 bases lay in between. CDR3: CASSSLPAGGAYEQYF. In DNA form, the CDR3 reads TGCGCCAGCAGCTCCCTCCCGGCGGGTGGGGCCTACGAGCAGTACTTC.

The genes are TRBV19 and TRBJ2-7; D possibly corresponds to TRBD2 (6 bases). With 2 bases removed from V and 3 bases from J, the gap between germline ends came to 14 bases. The germline CDR1 and CDR2 sequences are LNHDA and SQIVND (reference sequence). There are 15 residues in the CDR3. This CDR3 reads CASSITGLPNYEQYF. The CDR3 DNA reads TGTGCCAGTAGTATAACGGGACTCCCGAACTACGAGCAGTACTTC.

The CDR3 spells CASSLSSTGLRLAGVNPHEQYF. The DNA of the CDR3 is TGTGCCAGCAGTTTATCTTCGACAGGGTTGCGACTAGCGGGAGTGAACCCCCACGAGCAGTACTTC. The chain recombines TRBV27 with TRBJ2-7; 12 nucleotides match TRBD2. Germline CDR1 is MNHEY and CDR2 is SMNVEV (reference sequence). The CDR3 spans 22 residues. The J segment lost 5 bases and the V segment lost 0 bases, leaving 23 bases of the junction unmatched.

As DNA, the CDR3 is TGTGCCAGCGGGGTGGGGAGCGGGACTGAGCAGTTCTTC. The encoded protein is CASGVGSGTEQFF. The chain is built from TRBV5-4 and TRBJ2-1; 7 bases align to TRBD2. CDR3 size: 13 residues. Trimming at V came to 7 bases and at J to 9 bases, leaving 10 bases not matched to a gene. The germline CDR1 and CDR2 sequences are SGHNT and YYREEE (reference sequence).